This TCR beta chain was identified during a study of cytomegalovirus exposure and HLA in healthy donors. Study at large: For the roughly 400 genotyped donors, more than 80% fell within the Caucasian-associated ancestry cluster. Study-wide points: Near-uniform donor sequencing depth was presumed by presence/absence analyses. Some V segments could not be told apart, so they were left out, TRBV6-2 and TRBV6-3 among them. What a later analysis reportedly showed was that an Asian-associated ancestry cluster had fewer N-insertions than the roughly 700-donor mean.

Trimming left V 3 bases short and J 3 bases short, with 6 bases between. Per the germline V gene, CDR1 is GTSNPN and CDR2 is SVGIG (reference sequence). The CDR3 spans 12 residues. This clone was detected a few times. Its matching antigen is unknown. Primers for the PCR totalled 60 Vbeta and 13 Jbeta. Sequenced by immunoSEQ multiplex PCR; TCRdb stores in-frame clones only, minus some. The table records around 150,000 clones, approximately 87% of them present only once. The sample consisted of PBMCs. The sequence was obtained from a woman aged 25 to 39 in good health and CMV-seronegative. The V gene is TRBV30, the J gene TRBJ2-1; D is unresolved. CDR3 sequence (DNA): TGTGCCTGGAGCCCCTTCTACAATGAGCAGTTCTTC. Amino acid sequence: CAWSPFYNEQFF. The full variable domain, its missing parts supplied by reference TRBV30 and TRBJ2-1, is SQTIHQWPATLVQPVGSPLSLECTVEGTSNPNLYWYRQAAGRGLQLLFYSVGIGQISSEVPQNLSASRPQDRQFILSSKKLLLSDSGFYLCAWSPFYNEQFFGPGTRLTVL.